This TCR beta chain derives from a study of blood T cell repertoires in COVID-19. The wider study: Samples representing acute and convalescent COVID-19 were sourced from the United States, Italy and Spain.

This CDR3 is 15 amino acids long. Germline assignment: CDR1 MGHRA and CDR2 YSYEKL. With 1 base clipped from V and 2 bases from J, the junction kept 5 bases outside the gene matches. Generated by immunoSEQ multiplex PCR, the TCRdb table keeps only in-frame clones and is missing some. The sample has around 250,000 clones, approximately 87% seen once. V usage is TRBV4-1 and J usage is TRBJ2-7; 7 bases are shared with TRBD1. The receptor comes from a human donor in a cohort sampled during active COVID-19. The specimen sequenced was peripheral blood. CDR3 DNA sequence: TGCGCCAGCAGCCAAGCGGTCGACAGGGCCTACGAGCAGTACTTC. This translates into CASSQAVDRAYEQYF.